The TCR beta chain described here comes from a study of T cells after yellow fever vaccination. TCR cDNA was made by 5'RACE template switching, adding a universal primer site and UMIs. Via MiXCR, TCRdb re-called the 5' RACE reads, giving one row per CDR3 protein. The table lists 300,000 to 400,000 distinct CDR3 sequences, around an eighth of them singletons. Trimming left V 5 bases short and J 4 bases short, with 10 bases between. The CDR3 runs to 13 residues. Germline V gene data show CDR1 as MNHNS and CDR2 as SASEGT. Here the sequenced sample was CD4+ T cells sorted from PBMCs, taken 15 days after the yellow fever booster vaccination. The sequence came from a man between 18 and 35 years old who received the YFV17D yellow fever vaccine. The V and J genes are TRBV6-1 and TRBJ2-3; no reliable D call. The CDR3 spells CASSPRVPDTQYF. CDR3 sequence (DNA): TGTGCCAGCAGTCCTAGGGTCCCAGATACGCAGTATTTT.